The T cell receptor beta chain under discussion was sequenced for a study of OX40 agonist ivuxolimab in advanced cancers. Study information: The drug used for patients, ivuxolimab, was an agonistic anti-OX40 (CD134) antibody.

CDR3 length: 15 amino acids. Germline V CDR1 and CDR2: SNHLY, FYNNEI. The J segment lost 1 base and the V segment lost 5 bases, leaving 6 bases of the junction unmatched. Clones were sequenced by immunoSEQ multiplex PCR, and TCRdb holds only the in-frame ones, with some missing. The data hold more than 65,000 clones, with roughly 81% observed a single time. The TCR originated in an adult with an advanced solid tumor such as melanoma, head and neck, liver or kidney cancer. Material: CD4+ or CD8+ T cells sorted from blood, obtained in a trial of the OX40 agonist ivuxolimab. The chain has TRBV2 and TRBJ2-5; 8 bases are shared with TRBD1. The CDR3 here is CASSTRTGRQETQYF. The CDR3 nucleotides read TGTGCCAGCAGTACGAGGACAGGGCGCCAAGAGACCCAGTACTTC.